The clone carrying this TCR beta chain came up many times. At one end, the junction sequence differs from germline, possibly due to a read error. The germline V gene encodes CDR1 MNHNS and CDR2 SASEGT. The CDR3 sequence is 15 residues long. These data belong to a study of regulatory T cells in long-lasting Graves disease. Researchers made TCR beta libraries by using iRepertoire HTBI primers and running Arm-PCR on CDR3 regions. From the multiplex PCR reads, TCRdb called clonotypes with MiXCR, one entry per CDR3 protein. The table lists hundreds of thousands of distinct CDR3 sequences, around 17% of them singletons. The sample's time point: newly diagnosed GD, antithyroid drugs for less than 3 months. From RNA extracted from PBMCs, the TCR library was made. These records were also assigned to another study, of T cells in Graves' hyperthyroidism and ophthalmopathy. From that report: Thyroid ultrasound and orbital computed tomography, with clinical symptoms and serum thyroxine and TRAb, informed diagnoses.

The receptor comes from a woman younger than 45 with Graves disease. The sample was peripheral blood mononuclear cells (PBMCs), taken at new diagnosis, from a patient treated with antithyroid drugs. V gene TRBV6-1 combines with J gene TRBJ2-3; tentatively, D is TRBD1 or TRBD2 (6 bases each). The CDR3 region has the DNA TGTGCCAGCAGCGAAGAAGGGGGAGGCGCAGATACGCAGTATTTT. This codes for CASSEEGGGADTQYF.